Reported below is one TCR beta chain. What it recognizes is unknown. This specimen belongs to a study of cytomegalovirus exposure and HLA in healthy donors. General study results and limits: The authors excluded some V segments, including TRBV6-2 and TRBV6-3, as indistinguishable. Fewer N-insertions (relative to the roughly 660-donor mean) were reportedly seen in an Asian-associated ancestry cluster in a later analysis. It was in a later analysis that TCR association rates were seen to vary by HLA locus, highest for DRB1 and lowest for HLA-C. For most TCR sequences rarity was the rule, although some public TCRs occurred in many donors.

The CDR3 has 13 residues. Germline values: CDR1 MDHEN, CDR2 SYDVKM. Between the trimmed V and J ends, which lost 3 bases and 1 base, there was a span of 6 bases. The PCR employed 60 Vbeta primers together with 13 Jbeta primers. The protocol was immunoSEQ multiplex PCR, while the TCRdb copy is restricted to in-frame clones and leaves out a portion. The sample gives about 200,000 clones, just over 75% of which show up once; about 1.9% is in the top ten. The origin of this receptor is a young man in good health and CMV-seronegative. The sample was PBMCs. V and J are TRBV28 and TRBJ1-1; the D is unclear. The CDR3, as DNA: TGTGCCAGCAGTTTCGGGTGGAACACTGAAGCTTTCTTT. Translation: CASSFGWNTEAFF.